Given below is one TCR beta chain in context. Its matching antigen is unknown. These data come from a study of beta chain features in type 1 diabetes. Regarding the study as a whole: Researchers report that Type 1 diabetes patients had moderately but significantly shorter TCRB CDR3s across all four CD4+ subsets.

Every bit of the isolated RNA underwent reverse transcription, so sequencing read expressed TCRB transcripts. Profiled with immunoSEQ multiplex PCR; TCRdb holds only in-frame clones, not every one. Of about 650,000 clones in the sample, 9.5% to 15% were seen once. The CDR3 length is 18 residues. Trimming took off 5 bases at V and 0 bases at J, with 17 bases between the two ends. CDR1 PRHDT and CDR2 FYEKMQ come from the germline V gene (reference sequence). The specimen sequenced was naive CD4+ T cells from blood. The sequence derives from a man aged 30 to 45 with type 1 diabetes. The chain joins TRBV13 to TRBJ1-6; the D gene is possibly TRBD1 (5 bases). In DNA form, the CDR3 reads TGTGCCAGCAGCCCCCGGCAGAGACAGCCCTCCTATAATTCACCCCTCCACTTT. Amino acids: CASSPRQRQPSYNSPLHF.